The entry below describes one T cell receptor (beta chain). This could be a read error, since a much larger clone is one nucleotide away. Germline V lookup: CDR1 SEHNR, CDR2 FQNEAQ (reference sequence). V was shortened by 5 bases and J by 10 bases, with 12 bases between the two germline ends. The CDR3 sequence is 13 residues long. This entry comes from a study of molecular identifiers for immune sequencing clone quantification. MiXCR was run by TCRdb on the PCR reads, yielding one entry per CDR3 protein. The sample holds about 640,000 distinct CDR3 sequences; 15% to 20% are singletons and the top ten take about 0.9%.

This receptor was taken from a human donor in good health. Some libraries in this study had Jurkat cell RNA spiked in. Sequenced material: naive CD8+ T cells from blood, with Jurkat cell RNA spiked in. Subset meaning: FACS-sorted CD8+CD4-CCR7+CD45RA+ naive T cells. The V and J genes are TRBV7-9 and TRBJ1-6; D may be TRBD1 (5 bases). CDR3 DNA: TGTGCCAGCAGCCCACACAAGGGGTCACCCCTCCACTTT. Translating it yields CASSPHKGSPLHF.